This passage covers 5 T cell receptor beta chains from one sample sequenced in a study of identical twins (dated by TCRdb to about 2016). Library preparation was by 5' RACE. TCRdb names Illumina HiSeq 2000 as the instrument used. Through fastp at Q25 and MiXCR, TCRdb rebuilt clones from the public reads, retaining in-frame beta chains. Entries are consolidated by CDR3 protein sequence, retaining the most common genes and DNA. The sample table records some 900,000 distinct CDR3 sequences; approximately 13% of these occur just once. The ten largest clones add up to around 1.5% of the sample. The same sample was also studied in work on yellow fever vaccine responses in identical twins.

Sequencing was done on a sample of PBMCs. These receptors were collected from a woman aged 18-29 years in good health.

The gene calls are TRBV6-2 or TRBV6-3 and TRBJ2-7, with D unresolved. CDR3 size: 15 residues. Trimming took off 6 bases at V and 2 bases at J, with 17 bases between the two ends. The germline V gene has CDR1 MNHEY and CDR2 SVGEGT. CDR3 protein: CASRDSRVSTYEQYF. CDR3 DNA: TGTGCCAGCAGAGACTCCCGCGTTAGTACCTACGAGCAGTACTTC.

This rearrangement joins TRBV7-6 to TRBJ2-1, with 8 bases identical to TRBD2. The CDR3 length is 16 residues. Germline V lookup: CDR1 SGHVS, CDR2 FNYEAQ. Trimming at V came to 5 bases and at J to 5 bases, leaving 11 bases not matched to a gene. For the CDR3, the DNA is TGTGCCAGCAGCCTTTTCAGCGGGGGCCTAAACAATGAGCAGTTCTTC. Translated: CASSLFSGGLNNEQFF.

The J gene is TRBJ2-1, the V gene TRBV19; 11 bases line up with TRBD2. Trimming cost V 9 bases and J 2 bases; bases outside gene matches: 12. The CDR3 is made up of 17 amino acids. Germline V CDR1 and CDR2: LNHDA, SQIVND (reference sequence). CDR3 sequence reads: CASQTSGTYITYNEQFF. CDR3 in DNA: TGTGCCAGCCAGACTAGCGGGACCTATATTACCTACAATGAGCAGTTCTTC.

Only a few counts were recorded for this clonotype. The chain has TRBV18 and TRBJ2-5; a possible D gene is TRBD1 (5 bases). The V end was cut by 5 bases, the J end by 2 bases, with 9 bases between. CDR1 and CDR2 from the germline V gene are KGHSH and LQKENI. This CDR3 contains 13 residues. CDR3 in amino acids: CASSYRRQETQYF. CDR3 nucleotides: TGTGCCAGCTCATACAGGCGTCAAGAGACCCAGTACTTC.

The V and J genes are TRBV24-1 and TRBJ2-1, with 10 nucleotides matching TRBD2. There are 18 residues in the CDR3. Germline values: CDR1 KGHDR, CDR2 SFDVKD. V shed 4 bases, J shed 10 bases, and the junction held 18 bases outside the gene matches. In DNA form, the CDR3 reads TGTGCCACCAGTGACACCTCCGATCAAAGCGGGAGGGGAGAGGAGCAGTTCTTC. This codes for CATSDTSDQSGRGEEQFF.